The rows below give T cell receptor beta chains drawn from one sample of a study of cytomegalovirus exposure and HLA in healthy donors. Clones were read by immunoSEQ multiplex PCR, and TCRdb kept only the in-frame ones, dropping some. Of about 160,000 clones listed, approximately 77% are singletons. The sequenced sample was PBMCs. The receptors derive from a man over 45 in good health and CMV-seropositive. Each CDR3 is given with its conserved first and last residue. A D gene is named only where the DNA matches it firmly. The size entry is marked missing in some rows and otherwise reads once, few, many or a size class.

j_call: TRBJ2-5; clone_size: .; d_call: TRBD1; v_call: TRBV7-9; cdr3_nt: TGTGCCAGCAGCTTTCCGGGACAGGGGGAAGAGACCCAGTACTTC; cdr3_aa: CASSFPGQGEETQYF
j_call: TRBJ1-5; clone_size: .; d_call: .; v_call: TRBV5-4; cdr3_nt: TGTGCCAGTCACACACAGGGTAGCAATCAGCCCCAGCATTTT; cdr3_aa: CASHTQGSNQPQHF
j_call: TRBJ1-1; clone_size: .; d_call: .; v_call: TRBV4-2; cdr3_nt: TGTGCCAGCAGCCAAGAGGCAGGGCTTACTGAAGCTTTCTTT; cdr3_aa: CASSQEAGLTEAFF
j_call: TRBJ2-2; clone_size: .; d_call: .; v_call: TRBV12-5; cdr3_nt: TGTGCGGCGGGACTTTTGAACACCGGGGAGCTGTTTTTT; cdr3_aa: CAAGLLNTGELFF
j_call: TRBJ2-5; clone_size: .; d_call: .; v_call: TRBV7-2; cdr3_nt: TGTGCCAGCAGCTTAGGAAGGAGGAGCTTCCAAGAGACCCAGTACTTC; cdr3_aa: CASSLGRRSFQETQYF
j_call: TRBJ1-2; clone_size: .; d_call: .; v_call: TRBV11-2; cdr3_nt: TGTGCCAGCAGCTTAGGAAAGCAGAGGGGCTACACCTTC; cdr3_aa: CASSLGKQRGYTF
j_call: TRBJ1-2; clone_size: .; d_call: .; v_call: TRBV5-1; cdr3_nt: TGCGCCAGCAGGCCTCAGGGGCCTAACTATGGCTACACCTTC; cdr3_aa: CASRPQGPNYGYTF
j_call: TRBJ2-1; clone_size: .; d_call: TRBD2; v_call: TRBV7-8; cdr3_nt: TGTGCCAGCAGCTTAGGCCTAGCGGGGGGGCGGAGGATTGAGCAGTTCTTC; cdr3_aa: CASSLGLAGGRRIEQFF
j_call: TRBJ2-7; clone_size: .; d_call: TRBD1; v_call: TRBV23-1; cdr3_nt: TGCGCCAGCAGTCAGTGGACAGGGGGAAGCTCCTACGAGCAGTACTTC; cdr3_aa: CASSQWTGGSSYEQYF
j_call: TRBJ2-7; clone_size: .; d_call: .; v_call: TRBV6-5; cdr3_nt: TGTGCCAGCAGAACTTACAGGGACGAGCAGTACTTC; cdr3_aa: CASRTYRDEQYF
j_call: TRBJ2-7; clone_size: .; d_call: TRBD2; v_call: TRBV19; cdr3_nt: TGTGCCAGTAGTATAGAGGGAGGGTTCTACGAGCAGTACTTC; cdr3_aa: CASSIEGGFYEQYF
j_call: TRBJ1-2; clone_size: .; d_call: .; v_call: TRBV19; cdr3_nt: TGTGCCAGTAGTATCCGCAGGGTTGAAAGTGGCTACACCTTC; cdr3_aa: CASSIRRVESGYTF
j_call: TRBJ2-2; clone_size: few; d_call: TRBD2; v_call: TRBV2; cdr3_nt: TGTGCCAGCAGTGTGGCCGGCGGGGGGACTGCCGGGGAGCTGTTTTTT; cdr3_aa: CASSVAGGGTAGELFF
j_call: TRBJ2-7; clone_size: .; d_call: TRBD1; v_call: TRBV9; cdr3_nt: TGTGCCAGCAGCGCGACAGGGGTGAACGAGCAGTACTTC; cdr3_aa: CASSATGVNEQYF
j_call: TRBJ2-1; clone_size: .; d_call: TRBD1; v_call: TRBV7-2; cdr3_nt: TGTGCCAGCAGCTTAGTCTGGGACAGATACAATGAGCAGTTCTTC; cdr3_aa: CASSLVWDRYNEQFF
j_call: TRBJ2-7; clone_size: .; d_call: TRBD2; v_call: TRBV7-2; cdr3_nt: TGTGCCAGCAGCCATCCCGCGGGGGCCTACGAGCAGTACTTC; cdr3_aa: CASSHPAGAYEQYF
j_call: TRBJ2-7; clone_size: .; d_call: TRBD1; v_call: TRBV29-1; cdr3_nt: TGCAGCGCATTAACAGGGGACGAGCAGTACTTC; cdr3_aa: CSALTGDEQYF
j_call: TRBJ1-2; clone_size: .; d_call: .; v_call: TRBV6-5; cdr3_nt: TGTGCCAGCAGCCACGCCCCCTCGGGAAGCTACACCTTC; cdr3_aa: CASSHAPSGSYTF
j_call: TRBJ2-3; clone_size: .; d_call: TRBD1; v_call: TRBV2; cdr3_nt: TGTGCCAGCAGAGCCACAGGGGGTATAGATACGCAGTATTTT; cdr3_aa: CASRATGGIDTQYF
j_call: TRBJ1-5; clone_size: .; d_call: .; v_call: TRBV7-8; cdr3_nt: TGTGCCAGCAGCCCTAGGGCAGGGGAATTTGATAATCAGCCCCAGCATTTT; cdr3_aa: CASSPRAGEFDNQPQHF
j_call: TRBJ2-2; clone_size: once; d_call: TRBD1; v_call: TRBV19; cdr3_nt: TGTGCCACCTACCAACGGACAGGGACGGCCGGGGAGCTGTTTTTT; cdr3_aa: CATYQRTGTAGELFF
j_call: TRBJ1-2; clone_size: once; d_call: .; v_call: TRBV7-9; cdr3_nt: TGTGCCAGCAGCCCACAGGGAAACTATGGCTACACCTTC; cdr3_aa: CASSPQGNYGYTF
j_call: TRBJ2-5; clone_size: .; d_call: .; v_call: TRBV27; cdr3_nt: TGTGCCAGCAGTTTCAGCACGGGACATAGGGGGGAGACCCAGTACTTC; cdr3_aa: CASSFSTGHRGETQYF
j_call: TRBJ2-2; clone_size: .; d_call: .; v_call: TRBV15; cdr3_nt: TGTGCCACCAGCATCTACACCGGGGAGCTGTTTTTT; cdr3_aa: CATSIYTGELFF
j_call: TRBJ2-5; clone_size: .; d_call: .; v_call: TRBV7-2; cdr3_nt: TGTGCCAGCAGGGTGGGGGCCGGAGAGACCCAGTACTTC; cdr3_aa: CASRVGAGETQYF
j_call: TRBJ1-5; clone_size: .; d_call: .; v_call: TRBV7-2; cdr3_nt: TGTGCCAGCAGCTTAGCTGGGCAGCACAATCAGCCCCAGCATTTT; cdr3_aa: CASSLAGQHNQPQHF
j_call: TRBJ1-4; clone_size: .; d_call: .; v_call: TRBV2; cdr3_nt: TGTGCCAGCAGGAGAGAGGATTTGCTTAATGAAAAACTGTTTTTT; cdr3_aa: CASRREDLLNEKLFF
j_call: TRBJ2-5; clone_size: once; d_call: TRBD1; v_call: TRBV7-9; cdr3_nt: TGTGCCAGCAGCTTAGCCGGGACAGAAGAGACCCAGTACTTC; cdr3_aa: CASSLAGTEETQYF
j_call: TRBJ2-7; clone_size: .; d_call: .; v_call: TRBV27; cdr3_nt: TGTGCCAGCAGTTTATCGTCCAACTACGAGCAGTACTTC; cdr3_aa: CASSLSSNYEQYF